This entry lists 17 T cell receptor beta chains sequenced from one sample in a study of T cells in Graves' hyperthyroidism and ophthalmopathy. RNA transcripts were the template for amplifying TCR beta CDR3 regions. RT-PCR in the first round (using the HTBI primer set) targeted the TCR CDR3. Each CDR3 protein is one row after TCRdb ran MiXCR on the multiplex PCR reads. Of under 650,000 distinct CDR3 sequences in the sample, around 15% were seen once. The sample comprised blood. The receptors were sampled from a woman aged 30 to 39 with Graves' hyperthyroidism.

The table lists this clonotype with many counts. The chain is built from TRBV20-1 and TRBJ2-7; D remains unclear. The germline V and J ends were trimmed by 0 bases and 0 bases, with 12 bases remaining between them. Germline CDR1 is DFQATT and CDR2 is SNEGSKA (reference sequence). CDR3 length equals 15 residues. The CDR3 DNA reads TGCAGTGCTAGAGAGGCGGTGCAATCCTCCTACGAGCAGTACTTC. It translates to CSAREAVQSSYEQYF.

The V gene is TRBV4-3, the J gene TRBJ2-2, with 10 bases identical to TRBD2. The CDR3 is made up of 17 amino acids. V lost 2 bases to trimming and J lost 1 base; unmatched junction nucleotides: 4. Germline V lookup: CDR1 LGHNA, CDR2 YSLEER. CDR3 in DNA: TGCGCCAGCAGCCAAACCTTAGCGGGAGGGAACACCGGGGAGCTGTTTTTT. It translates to CASSQTLAGGNTGELFF.

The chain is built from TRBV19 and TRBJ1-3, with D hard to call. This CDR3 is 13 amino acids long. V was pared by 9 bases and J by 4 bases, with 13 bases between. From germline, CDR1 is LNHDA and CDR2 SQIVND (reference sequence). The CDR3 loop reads CARNREPGNTIYF. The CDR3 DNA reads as TGTGCCAGGAACCGTGAACCGGGAAACACCATATATTTT.

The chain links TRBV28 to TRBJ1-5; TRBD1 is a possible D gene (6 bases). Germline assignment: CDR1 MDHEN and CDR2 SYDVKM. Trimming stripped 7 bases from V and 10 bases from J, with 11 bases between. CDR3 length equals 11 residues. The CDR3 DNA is TGTGCCAGCACTCTCGGGGGCCCCCAGCATTTT. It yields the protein CASTLGGPQHF.

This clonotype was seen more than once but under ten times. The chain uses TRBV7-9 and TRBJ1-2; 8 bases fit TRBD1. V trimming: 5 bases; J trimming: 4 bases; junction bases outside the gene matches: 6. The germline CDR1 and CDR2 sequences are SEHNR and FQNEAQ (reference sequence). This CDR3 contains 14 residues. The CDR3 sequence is CASSQMTGVYGYTF. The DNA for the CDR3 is TGTGCCAGCAGCCAGATGACAGGGGTCTATGGCTACACCTTC. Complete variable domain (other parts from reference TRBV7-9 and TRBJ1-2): DTGVSQNPRHKITKRGQNVTFRCDPISEHNRLYWYRQTLGQGPEFLTYFQNEAQLEKSRLLSDRFSAERPKGSFSTLEIQRTEQGDSAMYLCASSQMTGVYGYTFGSGTRLTVV.

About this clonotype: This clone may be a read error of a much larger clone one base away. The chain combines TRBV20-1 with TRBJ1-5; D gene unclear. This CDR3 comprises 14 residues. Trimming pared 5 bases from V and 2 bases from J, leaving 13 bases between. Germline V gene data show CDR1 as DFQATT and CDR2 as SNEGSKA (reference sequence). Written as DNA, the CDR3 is TGCAGTGCTCGTGACCCCGCTGGCAATCAGCCCCAGCATTTT. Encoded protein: CSARDPAGNQPQHF.

The CDR3 bases are TGTGCCAGCAGTTCGCGGACTGGGGATCAGCCCCAGCATTTT. Translation: CASSSRTGDQPQHF. The V and J genes are TRBV27 and TRBJ1-5; D not certain. V was clipped by 4 bases and J by 5 bases, with 12 bases between them. Germline CDR1 reads MNHEY; CDR2 reads SMNVEV (reference sequence). This CDR3 spans 14 amino acids.

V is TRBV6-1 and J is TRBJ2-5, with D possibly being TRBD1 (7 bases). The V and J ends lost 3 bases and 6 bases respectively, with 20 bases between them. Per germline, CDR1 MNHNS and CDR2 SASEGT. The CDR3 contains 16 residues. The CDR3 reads CASSESWTGGMKTQYF. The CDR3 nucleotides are TGTGCCAGCAGTGAGAGTTGGACAGGAGGGATGAAGACCCAGTACTTC.

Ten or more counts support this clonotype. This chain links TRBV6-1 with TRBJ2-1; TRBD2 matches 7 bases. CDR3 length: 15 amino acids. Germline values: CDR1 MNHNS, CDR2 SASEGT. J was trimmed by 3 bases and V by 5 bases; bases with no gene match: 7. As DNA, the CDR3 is TGTGCCAGCAGTAAACGGGAGGCTTTCTACAATGAGCAGTTCTTC. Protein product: CASSKREAFYNEQFF.

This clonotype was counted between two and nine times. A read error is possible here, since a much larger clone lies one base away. Here the CDR3 DNA reads TGTGCCAGCAGCCCCGGTTATTTCGGGACTAGCGTTCACAAAAACGTTCAGTACTTC. Protein: CASSPGYFGTSVHKNVQYF. The J gene is TRBJ2-4, the V gene TRBV28; 10 nucleotides align to TRBD2. The length of the CDR3 is 19 residues. The germline gives CDR1 MDHEN, CDR2 SYDVKM.

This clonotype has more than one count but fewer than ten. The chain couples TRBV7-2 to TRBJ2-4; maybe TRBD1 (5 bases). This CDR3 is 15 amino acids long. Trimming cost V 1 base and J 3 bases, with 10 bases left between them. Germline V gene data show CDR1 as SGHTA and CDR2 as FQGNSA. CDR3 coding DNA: TGTGCCAGCAGCTTAGAGGGGCCAGTCAAAAACATTCAGTACTTC. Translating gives CASSLEGPVKNIQYF.

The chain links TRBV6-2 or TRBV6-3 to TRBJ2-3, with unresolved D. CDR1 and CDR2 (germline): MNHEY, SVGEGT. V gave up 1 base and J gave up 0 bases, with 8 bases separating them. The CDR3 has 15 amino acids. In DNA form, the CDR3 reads TGTGCCAGCAGTTACTTGGGAACTAGCACAGATACGCAGTATTTT. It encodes CASSYLGTSTDTQYF.

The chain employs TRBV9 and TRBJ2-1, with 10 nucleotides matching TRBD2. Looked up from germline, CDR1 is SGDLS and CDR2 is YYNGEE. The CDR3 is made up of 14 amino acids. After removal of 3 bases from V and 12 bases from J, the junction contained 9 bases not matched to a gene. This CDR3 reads CASSEGLAGDGQFF. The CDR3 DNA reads TGTGCCAGCAGCGAGGGGCTAGCGGGAGATGGGCAGTTCTTC.

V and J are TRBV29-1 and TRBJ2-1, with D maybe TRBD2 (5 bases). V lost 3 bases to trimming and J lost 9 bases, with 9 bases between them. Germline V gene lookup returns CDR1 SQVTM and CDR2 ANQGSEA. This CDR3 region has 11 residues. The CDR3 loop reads CSVDRGLEQFF. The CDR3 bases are TGCAGCGTTGATCGAGGGCTTGAGCAGTTCTTC.

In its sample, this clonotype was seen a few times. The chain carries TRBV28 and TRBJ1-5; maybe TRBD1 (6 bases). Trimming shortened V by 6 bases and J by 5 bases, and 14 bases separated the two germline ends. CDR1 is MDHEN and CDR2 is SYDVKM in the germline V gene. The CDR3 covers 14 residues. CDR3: CASRPGARYQPQHF. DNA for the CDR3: TGTGCCAGCAGGCCAGGGGCGCGGTATCAGCCCCAGCATTTT.

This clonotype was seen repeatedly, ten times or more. The CDR3 nucleotides read TGTGCCAGCAGATTCTCGGGCGAGCAGTACTTC. Translating gives CASRFSGEQYF. The V and J genes are TRBV28 and TRBJ2-7; D is ambiguous. Germline CDR1 and CDR2: MDHEN and SYDVKM. Trimming stripped 6 bases from V and 6 bases from J, with 9 bases between. This CDR3 comprises 11 residues.

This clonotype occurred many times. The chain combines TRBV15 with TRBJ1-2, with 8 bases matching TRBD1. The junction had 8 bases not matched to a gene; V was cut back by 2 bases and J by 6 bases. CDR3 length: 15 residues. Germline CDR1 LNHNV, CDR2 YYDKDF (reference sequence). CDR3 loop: CATSRQGANEDGYTF. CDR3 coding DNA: TGTGCCACCAGCAGACAGGGGGCGAACGAGGATGGCTACACCTTC.